The 28 T cell receptor beta chains below were found in one sample sequenced in a study of cytomegalovirus exposure and HLA in healthy donors. PCR amplification relied on 60 Vbeta primers (plus 13 Jbeta primers). Libraries were prepared by immunoSEQ multiplex PCR; TCRdb keeps only in-frame clonotypes and omits some of them. Here the sample spans 85,000 to 100,000 clones, around 77% being singletons. The sample comprised PBMCs. These receptors were obtained from a man aged 40-50 years in good health and CMV-seronegative.

The chain joins TRBV28 to TRBJ1-3; 11 nucleotides match TRBD1. V trimming: 5 bases; J trimming: 3 bases; junction bases outside the gene matches: 9. The germline gives CDR1 MDHEN, CDR2 SYDVKM. The CDR3 consists of 17 residues. The CDR3 nucleotides are TGTGCCAGCAGTCCCCCGGGACAGGGGGATTTTGGAAACACCATATATTTT. It specifies CASSPPGQGDFGNTIYF.

The genes are TRBV7-2 and TRBJ2-2; tentative D call: TRBD2 (5 bases). Germline loops: CDR1 SGHTA, CDR2 FQGNSA. With 1 base removed from V and 6 bases from J, the gap between germline ends came to 9 bases. This CDR3 spans 14 amino acids. This CDR3 is CASSLVPAAGELFF. The CDR3 nucleotides read TGTGCCAGCAGCTTAGTGCCAGCGGCCGGGGAGCTGTTTTTT.

In its sample, this clone was seen once. The chain recombines TRBV28 with TRBJ2-1; 13 bases match TRBD2. The CDR3 runs 17 residues. After removal of 5 bases from V and 8 bases from J, the junction contained 12 bases not matched to a gene. Germline V CDR1 and CDR2: MDHEN, SYDVKM. CDR3 bases: TGTGCCAGCAGTCCTAGGACTAGCGGGAGTCCCAGGGATGAGCAGTTCTTC. This encodes CASSPRTSGSPRDEQFF. Variable domain in full (rest from reference TRBV28 and TRBJ2-1): DVKVTQSSRYLVKRTGEKVFLECVQDMDHENMFWYRQDPGLGLRLIYFSYDVKMKEKGDIPEGYSVSREKKERFSLILESASTNQTSMYLCASSPRTSGSPRDEQFFGPGTRLTVL.

This clone was seen a single time. A read error may produce the germline difference seen at one junction end. V gene TRBV7-7 combines with J gene TRBJ1-4; D call uncertain. The germline gives CDR1 SSHAT, CDR2 FNYEAQ (reference sequence). This CDR3 comprises 18 residues. The DNA for the CDR3 is TGTGCTAGCAGCTTAGTATTACCCCAGGATTCCCGTAATGAAAAACTGTTTTTT. Amino acids: CASSLVLPQDSRNEKLFF.

The chain carries TRBV6-5 and TRBJ1-5, with 7 positions matching TRBD1. This CDR3 spans 12 amino acids. V gave up 5 bases and J gave up 15 bases; unmatched junction bases: 10. Germline V gene sequence: CDR1 MNHEY, CDR2 SVGAGI. CDR3 in amino acids: CASSDKGQRRHF. The CDR3 DNA sequence: TGTGCCAGCAGTGATAAGGGACAGCGGCGGCATTTT.

V and J are TRBV7-8 and TRBJ1-5; TRBD1 matches 8 bases. V shed 3 bases, J shed 2 bases, and the junction held 12 bases outside the gene matches. Germline CDR1 SGHVS, CDR2 FQNEAQ. The CDR3 sequence is 18 residues long. CDR3 DNA: TGTGCCAGCAGCTTTTCCCCTAGGCCGGGACAGGGCAATCAGCCCCAGCATTTT. This codes for CASSFSPRPGQGNQPQHF.

This chain links TRBV30 with TRBJ1-1, with no clear D. Per the germline V gene, CDR1 is GTSNPN and CDR2 is SVGIG (reference sequence). V gave up 0 bases and J gave up 1 base, with 9 bases separating them. The CDR3 contains 14 residues. The DNA of the CDR3 is TGTGCCTGGAGTGTTCGGGGAGCGAACACTGAAGCTTTCTTT. It encodes CAWSVRGANTEAFF.

As regards this clone: Other DNA variants within this sample encode the same CDR3. The V and J genes are TRBV7-9 and TRBJ2-7; D remains ambiguous. V dropped 2 bases and J dropped 2 bases, with 7 bases sitting between them. The CDR3 covers 13 residues. Germline-derived CDR1 and CDR2 are SEHNR and FQNEAQ (reference sequence). The CDR3 reads CASSLTPTYEQYF. CDR3 in DNA: TGTGCCAGCAGCTTAACGCCTACCTACGAGCAGTACTTC. Full variable domain (rest looked up from reference TRBV7-9 and TRBJ2-7): DTGVSQNPRHKITKRGQNVTFRCDPISEHNRLYWYRQTLGQGPEFLTYFQNEAQLEKSRLLSDRFSAERPKGSFSTLEIQRTEQGDSAMYLCASSLTPTYEQYFGPGTRLTVT.

V usage is TRBV28 and J usage is TRBJ1-5, with 7 bases identical to TRBD1. This CDR3 has 14 residues. Germline V CDR1 and CDR2: MDHEN, SYDVKM. After removal of 6 bases from V and 9 bases from J, the junction contained 11 bases not matched to a gene. This CDR3 reads CASREGTVQGPQHF. DNA of the CDR3: TGTGCCAGCAGGGAAGGGACAGTTCAAGGGCCCCAGCATTTT.

V and J are TRBV7-8 and TRBJ2-5; maybe TRBD2 (6 bases). Trimming shortened V by 7 bases and J by 5 bases, and 14 bases separated the two germline ends. The germline V gene encodes CDR1 SGHVS and CDR2 FQNEAQ. This CDR3 spans 13 amino acids. CDR3: CASNELARETQYF. The CDR3 DNA sequence: TGTGCCAGCAACGAACTAGCTCGGGAGACCCAGTACTTC.

This chain connects TRBV13 to TRBJ1-5; D might be TRBD1 (5 bases). This CDR3 spans 13 amino acids. Germline lookup yields CDR1 PRHDT and CDR2 FYEKMQ (reference sequence). The V and J ends lost 1 base and 4 bases respectively, with 5 bases between them. CDR3 sequence reads: CASSLDRNQPQHF. CDR3 DNA: TGTGCCAGCAGCTTAGACAGGAATCAGCCCCAGCATTTT.

V gene TRBV4-1 combines with J gene TRBJ2-5; TRBD1 might be the D (5 bases). CDR1 is MGHRA, CDR2 YSYEKL, per germline. The V and J ends lost 1 base and 1 base respectively, with 7 bases between them. CDR3 size: 14 residues. CDR3 in amino acids: CASSQVGAQETQYF. CDR3 DNA sequence: TGCGCCAGCAGCCAAGTAGGGGCCCAAGAGACCCAGTACTTC.

This chain uses TRBV6-1 with TRBJ2-1, with 7 bases identical to TRBD2. This CDR3 spans 16 amino acids. The V gene's germline CDR1 is MNHNS and CDR2 SASEGT. The ends lost 2 bases at V and 7 bases at J; junction bases unmatched: 11. For the CDR3, the DNA is TGTGCCAGCAGTGAATGGGGCGGGAGAGGAGAAAATGAGCAGTTCTTC. Its protein is CASSEWGGRGENEQFF.

The CDR3 DNA follows: TGTGCCAGCTCCCTAAAGACAGGGTGGTATTCGGAGCCCCAGCATTTT. Protein: CASSLKTGWYSEPQHF. The chain has TRBV18 and TRBJ1-5; 7 nucleotides agree with TRBD1. Germline CDR1 and CDR2: KGHSH and LQKENI. The V and J ends lost 6 bases and 8 bases, in that order; junction bases with no gene match: 16. The CDR3 has 16 amino acids. The whole variable domain, filled in from reference TRBV18 and TRBJ1-5, reads NAGVMQNPRHLVRRRGQEARLRCSPMKGHSHVYWYRQLPEEGLKFMVYLQKENIIDESGMPKERFSAEFPKEGPSILRIQQVVRGDSAAYFCASSLKTGWYSEPQHFGDGTRLSIL.

The rearrangement uses TRBV9 and TRBJ2-7, with 9 bases matching TRBD1. Germline V CDR1 and CDR2: SGDLS, YYNGEE. V was pared by 2 bases and J by 0 bases, with 6 bases of the junction left unmatched. This CDR3 contains 16 residues. The DNA for the CDR3 is TGTGCCAGCAGCGTCGCCGGGACAGGGACCTCCTACGAGCAGTACTTC. Protein sequence: CASSVAGTGTSYEQYF.

The chain carries TRBV4-2 and TRBJ1-1, with D hard to call. The CDR3 loop spans 15 amino acids. V was trimmed by 0 bases and J by 1 base, leaving 9 bases between them. Per germline, CDR1 LGHNA and CDR2 YNFKEQ. In DNA form, the CDR3 reads TGTGCCAGCAGCCAAGACTCAGCGCCGAACACTGAAGCTTTCTTT. Its translation is CASSQDSAPNTEAFF.

The V gene is TRBV30, the J gene TRBJ1-2, with 7 bases matching TRBD1. The CDR3 is 13 amino acids. The V and J ends lost 6 bases and 3 bases, in that order; junction bases with no gene match: 7. Germline V gene data show CDR1 as GTSNPN and CDR2 as SVGIG (reference sequence). The CDR3 nucleotides are TGTGCCTGTAGACAGGGATTTGACTATGGCTACACCTTC. It codes for CACRQGFDYGYTF.

The chain has TRBV6-1 and TRBJ2-4, with 10 bases lining up with TRBD1. Trimming at V came to 6 bases and at J to 7 bases, leaving 9 bases not matched to a gene. Looked up from germline, CDR1 is MNHNS and CDR2 is SASEGT. The CDR3 contains 15 residues. The CDR3 nucleotides read TGTGCCAGCAGCGCTGCCGGGACAGGGGCGAACATTCAGTACTTC. Its protein product is CASSAAGTGANIQYF.

Here the CDR3 reads CASSYRGGGETQYF. Written as DNA, the CDR3 is TGTGCCAGCAGTTACCGCGGGGGTGGCGAGACCCAGTACTTC. This chain uses TRBV6-5 with TRBJ2-5, with 7 bases that match TRBD2. The CDR3 loop spans 14 amino acids. The germline V gene encodes CDR1 MNHEY and CDR2 SVGAGI. V shed 2 bases, J shed 5 bases, and the junction held 5 bases outside the gene matches.

This chain connects TRBV28 to TRBJ1-1, with unresolved D. Trimming pared 4 bases from V and 8 bases from J, leaving 11 bases between. This CDR3 contains 12 residues. Germline V gives CDR1 MDHEN, CDR2 SYDVKM. CDR3 DNA sequence: TGTGCCAGCAGTTCTCAGGCTCGCGAAGCTTTCTTT. Protein: CASSSQAREAFF. Drawing the rest from reference TRBV28 and TRBJ1-1, the complete variable domain is DVKVTQSSRYLVKRTGEKVFLECVQDMDHENMFWYRQDPGLGLRLIYFSYDVKMKEKGDIPEGYSVSREKKERFSLILESASTNQTSMYLCASSSQAREAFFGQGTRLTVV.

V is TRBV2 and J is TRBJ2-3; 9 positions match TRBD2. The J segment lost 3 bases and the V segment lost 1 base, leaving 8 bases of the junction unmatched. Germline V gene lookup returns CDR1 SNHLY and CDR2 FYNNEI. The CDR3 length is 17 residues. The CDR3 protein is CASSEVVLAGSTDTQYF. The CDR3 DNA reads TGTGCCAGCAGTGAAGTAGTGCTAGCGGGGTCGACAGATACGCAGTATTTT.

J is TRBJ1-2 and V is TRBV7-8; 8 bases line up with TRBD1. V lost 5 bases to trimming and J lost 3 bases; unmatched junction nucleotides: 11. The CDR3 has 16 residues. Germline V gives CDR1 SGHVS, CDR2 FQNEAQ. CDR3 DNA: TGTGCCAGCAGCCCGGACAGGGAATATTCGGACTATGGCTACACCTTC. The encoded protein is CASSPDREYSDYGYTF.

This chain uses TRBV11-2 with TRBJ1-2; no reliable D call. This CDR3 spans 15 amino acids. Per the germline V gene, CDR1 is SGHAT and CDR2 is FQNNGV. Trimming left V 1 base short and J 4 bases short, with 13 bases between. The CDR3 bases are TGTGCCAGCAGCTTAGTCTCCGCAGGCTTCTATGGCTACACCTTC. Protein: CASSLVSAGFYGYTF.

V gene TRBV7-2 combines with J gene TRBJ2-3; D may be TRBD2 (5 bases). The length of the CDR3 is 15 residues. Germline CDR1 and CDR2: SGHTA and FQGNSA. The ends were cut back, 1 base at V and 2 bases at J, with 10 bases in the middle. The CDR3 nucleotides are TGTGCCAGCAGCTTAGACGGGAAAACCACAGATACGCAGTATTTT. It specifies CASSLDGKTTDTQYF.

The chain employs TRBV27 and TRBJ2-7; 9 nucleotides match TRBD2. V lost 3 bases and J lost 6; bases outside the gene matches: 3. Germline V gives CDR1 MNHEY, CDR2 SMNVEV (reference sequence). The CDR3 has 13 residues. CDR3 sequence reads: CASSFSGSSEQYF. CDR3 nucleotides: TGTGCCAGCAGTTTTAGCGGGAGTTCCGAGCAGTACTTC.

The V gene is TRBV6-1, the J gene TRBJ2-2; D remains ambiguous. The germline V gene encodes CDR1 MNHNS and CDR2 SASEGT. The V end lost 2 bases, the J end lost 2 bases, and 6 bases lay between the germline ends. The CDR3 contains 14 residues. The CDR3 DNA reads as TGTGCCAGCAGTGAATTCACAAACACCGGGGAGCTGTTTTTT. Encoded protein: CASSEFTNTGELFF.

The chain is built from TRBV6-1 and TRBJ1-6; 7 positions match TRBD1. The CDR3 runs to 15 residues. The germline CDR1 and CDR2 sequences are MNHNS and SASEGT. The ends lost 7 bases at V and 6 bases at J; junction bases unmatched: 9. DNA for the CDR3: TGTGCCAGCACCATCGGACAGGCCCTTAATTCACCCCTCCACTTT. Translated: CASTIGQALNSPLHF.

The chain carries TRBV7-2 and TRBJ2-3; 11 bases align to TRBD2. The CDR3 runs 16 residues. Losses at the gene ends were 3 bases for V and 5 bases for J; bases not matched to a gene: 7. In germline, CDR1 is SGHTA, CDR2 FQGNSA. The CDR3 loop is CASSLAGGLAVDTQYF. DNA for the CDR3: TGTGCCAGCAGCTTGGCCGGGGGACTAGCGGTAGATACGCAGTATTTT.